The rows below give T cell receptor beta chains drawn from one sample of a study of T cells in tuberculosis. TCRdb keeps only in-frame clones here, not all; method: immunoSEQ multiplex PCR. The sample holds 30,000 or so clones, nearly 90% seen once. The sequenced sample consisted of PBMCs. Receptor source: a donor aged 5-35 years with latent tuberculosis or without tuberculosis infection. Each CDR3 is given with its conserved first and last residue. Each record gives: V gene, CDR3 length, D gene, clone size, J gene, CDR3 protein, CDR3 DNA. The D gene is left open where the match is weak. A clone size is listed for some rows: how often the clone was seen (once, few, many), or a class if it is expanded.

TRBV5-6	14	.	.	TRBJ2-5	CASSSQGLPETQYF	TGTGCCAGCAGCTCGCAGGGACTCCCGGAGACCCAGTACTTC
TRBV2	13	TRBD1	.	TRBJ1-2	CASSADRVYGYTF	TGTGCCAGCAGTGCGGACAGGGTCTATGGCTACACCTTC
TRBV5-6	14	TRBD1	.	TRBJ1-2	CASSTPGGNYGYTF	TGTGCCAGCAGCACCCCAGGGGGTAACTATGGCTACACCTTC
TRBV19	14	.	once	TRBJ2-7	CASSIVSTDGEQYF	TGTGCCAGTAGTATAGTCTCGACAGACGGCGAGCAGTACTTC
TRBV5-6	14	.	.	TRBJ2-2	CASSSAGGTGELFF	TGTGCCAGCAGCTCTGCAGGAGGTACCGGGGAGCTGTTTTTT
TRBV15	16	TRBD1	.	TRBJ1-4	CATSRGGGTGDEKLFF	TGTGCCACCAGCAGGGGTGGTGGGACAGGGGATGAAAAACTGTTTTTT
TRBV10-2	15	TRBD1	.	TRBJ1-3	CASEPGQGSGNTIYF	TGCGCCAGCGAGCCAGGACAGGGGTCTGGAAACACCATATATTTT
TRBV7-9	14	TRBD1	few	TRBJ1-2	CASSLTGGNYGYTF	TGTGCCAGCAGCCTGACAGGGGGCAACTATGGCTACACCTTC
TRBV4-1	14	.	.	TRBJ2-3	CASSQGVSGDTQYF	TGCGCCAGCAGCCAAGGGGTGTCAGGGGATACGCAGTATTTT
TRBV2	14	.	.	TRBJ1-3	CASSDMHSGNTIYF	TGTGCCAGCAGTGACATGCATAGTGGAAACACCATATATTTT
TRBV5-1	15	.	.	TRBJ2-1	CASSLAQGVSDEQFF	TGCGCCAGCAGCTTGGCACAGGGAGTGTCGGATGAGCAGTTCTTC
TRBV5-5	16	TRBD2	.	TRBJ2-5	CASSGSLLAGGPAQYF	TGTGCCAGCAGCGGATCCCTTCTAGCGGGGGGGCCGGCCCAGTACTTC
TRBV19	13	.	.	TRBJ1-2	CASSIDTGRGYTF	TGTGCCAGTAGTATAGATACAGGGCGCGGCTACACCTTC
TRBV7-9	12	.	.	TRBJ2-3	CASSLGTDTQYF	TGTGCCAGCAGCCTCGGGACAGATACGCAGTATTTT
TRBV9	17	.	.	TRBJ2-1	CASSVRVGGSSYNEQFF	TGTGCCAGCAGCGTTCGCGTCGGGGGAAGCTCCTACAATGAGCAGTTCTTC
TRBV5-1	14	.	.	TRBJ2-5	CASSTGGARETQYF	TGCGCCAGCAGCACTGGGGGGGCCCGCGAGACCCAGTACTTC
TRBV6-4	15	.	few	TRBJ2-1	CASSDSEGTYNEQFF	TGTGCCAGCAGTGACTCAGAGGGTACCTACAATGAGCAGTTCTTC
TRBV14	17	.	.	TRBJ1-1	CASSPPVESGLNTEAFF	TGTGCCAGCAGCCCACCGGTCGAGAGCGGGCTAAACACTGAAGCTTTCTTT
TRBV7-8	18	.	.	TRBJ1-1	CASSLYGPPGRMNTEAFF	TGTGCCAGCAGCTTATATGGGCCCCCCGGCAGGATGAACACTGAAGCTTTCTTT
TRBV27	14	.	.	TRBJ2-7	CASSLAGTDYEQYF	TGTGCCAGCAGTTTAGCGGGGACTGACTACGAGCAGTACTTC
TRBV28	13	.	.	TRBJ2-1	CASHQGNYNEQFF	TGTGCCAGCCACCAGGGGAACTACAATGAGCAGTTCTTC
TRBV4-1	17	.	.	TRBJ2-2	CASSPRSETRAQGELFF	TGCGCCAGCAGCCCCAGAAGCGAGACTAGAGCCCAAGGGGAGCTGTTTTTT
TRBV6-5	12	.	.	TRBJ2-7	CASSYGGNEQYF	TGTGCCAGCAGTTACGGAGGGAACGAGCAGTACTTC
TRBV5-5	13	.	once	TRBJ1-3	CASSFFSGNTIYF	TGTGCCAGCAGCTTCTTCTCTGGAAACACCATATATTTT
TRBV12-5	16	TRBD2	.	TRBJ2-7	CASGLVGGGVSYEQYF	TGTGCTAGTGGTTTGGTTGGCGGGGGGGTCTCCTACGAGCAGTACTTC
TRBV5-5	15	TRBD1	.	TRBJ1-2	CASSGTGTGTYGYTF	TGTGCCAGCAGCGGTACCGGGACAGGGACATATGGCTACACCTTC
TRBV19	14	.	.	TRBJ2-5	CASSLRAEVGTQYF	TGTGCCAGTAGCCTGAGGGCCGAAGTCGGGACCCAGTACTTC
TRBV6-4	14	.	.	TRBJ2-3	CASSDQGGEGTQYF	TGTGCCAGCAGTGACCAAGGGGGTGAGGGTACGCAGTATTTT
TRBV2	12	TRBD2	.	TRBJ2-5	CASRRGGGTQYF	TGTGCCAGCAGACGCGGGGGAGGGACCCAGTACTTC
TRBV19	15	.	.	TRBJ1-3	CASSIGQSSGNTIYF	TGTGCCAGTAGTATTGGGCAGAGCTCTGGAAACACCATATATTTT
TRBV29-1	13	.	.	TRBJ2-3	CSVGGGPTDTQYF	TGCAGCGTTGGCGGGGGCCCCACAGATACGCAGTATTTT
TRBV19	13	TRBD1	.	TRBJ2-1	CATGQISYNEQFF	TGCGCGACAGGGCAAATCTCCTACAATGAGCAGTTCTTC
TRBV7-9	16	.	.	TRBJ1-1	CASSFRYGGKGTEAFF	TGTGCCAGCAGCTTCAGATATGGGGGCAAAGGGACTGAAGCTTTCTTT
TRBV11-2	15	TRBD2	.	TRBJ2-3	CASSLERGFRHTQYF	TGTGCCAGCAGCTTAGAGCGGGGGTTTCGCCATACGCAGTATTTT
TRBV7-2	14	.	.	TRBJ1-5	CASSLGDTNQPQHF	TGTGCCAGCAGCTTAGGGGACACCAATCAGCCCCAGCATTTT
TRBV19	16	TRBD1	.	TRBJ2-2	CATLPAGQGIVGELFF	TGTGCCACCCTCCCAGCGGGACAGGGGATTGTCGGGGAGCTGTTTTTT
TRBV28	14	.	.	TRBJ1-2	CASSPQRGSYGYTF	TGTGCCAGCAGTCCCCAGCGGGGATCCTATGGCTACACCTTC
TRBV2	14	TRBD1	.	TRBJ2-5	CASNRGNNGETQYF	TGTGCCAGCAACAGGGGTAATAATGGGGAGACCCAGTACTTC
TRBV11-3	16	.	once	TRBJ2-1	CASSKETDITYNEQFF	TGTGCCAGCAGTAAAGAGACAGACATTACCTACAATGAGCAGTTCTTC
TRBV19	14	TRBD1	.	TRBJ2-2	CASTGTGNTGELFF	TGTGCCAGTACCGGGACAGGGAACACCGGGGAGCTGTTTTTT
TRBV4-2	17	TRBD2	.	TRBJ2-2	CASSRQGGGTSPGELFF	TGTGCCAGCAGCCGACAAGGAGGGGGGACTAGCCCCGGGGAGCTGTTTTTT
TRBV10-2	15	.	.	TRBJ1-4	CASSVRGGISEKLFF	TGCGCCAGCAGTGTTCGGGGGGGTATTAGTGAAAAACTGTTTTTT
TRBV23-1	15	.	.	TRBJ1-5	CASSQIWSSRQPQHF	TGCGCCAGCAGTCAAATATGGAGTTCGAGACAGCCCCAGCATTTT
TRBV19	16	TRBD1	.	TRBJ2-4	CASSITAGGAKNIQYF	TGTGCCAGTAGTATAACGGCAGGGGGTGCCAAAAACATTCAGTACTTC
TRBV6-1	14	.	.	TRBJ2-3	CASDLGGGTDTQYF	TGTGCCAGTGACCTAGGCGGAGGCACAGATACGCAGTATTTT
TRBV7-2	16	TRBD2	.	TRBJ2-3	CASSLASGGALDTQYF	TGTGCCAGCAGCTTAGCTAGCGGGGGGGCCTTAGATACGCAGTATTTT